This T cell receptor beta chain was obtained from a study of identical twins. A word on this clonotype: The antigen remains undetermined.

TCRdb passed the 5' RACE reads through MiXCR, listing each CDR3 protein once. This sample carries 200,000 to 250,000 distinct CDR3 sequences, about 10% of them seen once, and the ten largest clones take over 8%. Study results and limitations: Beta out-of-frame sequences displayed a weaker excess of sharing between twins. Beta clonotypes that were abundant in cord blood contained fewer insertions, a pattern absent from memory repertoires. Conclusions were drawn cross-sectionally by statistical analysis, without following the same donors.

CDR3 length equals 13 residues. V gave up 4 bases and J gave up 4 bases, with 10 bases separating them. Germline lookup yields CDR1 LGHNA and CDR2 YNFKEQ. This receptor was taken from a man in his fifties in good health. The chain uses TRBV4-2 and TRBJ2-5, with D possibly TRBD2 on 6 matching bases. Sequenced: memory T cells sorted from blood. The CDR3 spells CASSLRRAETQYF. CDR3 nucleotides: TGTGCCAGCAGCCTCCGGAGGGCAGAGACCCAGTACTTC.